This T cell receptor beta chain appears in the sequencing data of a study of stem cell transplantation in POMP-related autoinflammatory disease. V was trimmed by 5 bases and J by 5 bases, leaving 21 bases between them. The CDR3 is 16 amino acids. CDR1 and CDR2 (germline): SGHTA, FQGTGA. Here immunoSEQ multiplex PCR was the method, and the copy in TCRdb shows in-frame clones only, minus some. Found here are 68,000 or so clones, more than 75% of them singletons; the top ten hold about 0.7%. The V call is TRBV7-3, the J call TRBJ2-5, with no clear D. The sequences come from CD4+ T cells from PBMCs, collected after stem cell transplantation. The receptor was isolated from a human patient with POMP-related autoinflammation and immune dysregulation (PRAID). Some T cells may have come from the graft donor. The CDR3 spells CASSTYRSLEGETQYF. CDR3 sequence (DNA): TGTGCCAGCAGCACGTACCGCTCCCTAGAAGGTGAGACCCAGTACTTC.